These 9 T cell receptor beta chains originate from one sample sequenced in a study of vaccination and CD4 T cells after COVID-19. The sample's treatment: approximately 10-day PBMC culture with coronavirus spike peptide pools or control peptides (ViraFEST assay). Once obtained from cultured CD4+ T cells, the DNA was sequenced using the Oncomine TCR Beta short-read assay. TCRdb reanalysed the PCR reads using MiXCR and keeps one entry per CDR3 protein. There are 20,000 or so distinct CDR3 sequences in the sample; 48% occur only once, and approximately 5% lies in the top ten. Their antigens remain unidentified. Sequenced input: CD4+ T cells from blood, cultured in vitro. The receptors derive from a human donor who had recovered from COVID-19.

This clonotype was detected only a few times. This chain connects TRBV7-2 to TRBJ2-5; 13 positions match TRBD2. The germline V gene encodes CDR1 SGHTA and CDR2 FQGNSA. After removal of 5 bases from V and 5 bases from J, the junction contained 20 bases not matched to a gene. The CDR3 is made up of 20 amino acids. Here the CDR3 DNA reads TGTGCCAGCAGCCGAAAGGGACTAGCGGGAAAAGGGGCCGGGTGGGAGACCCAGTACTTC. Its translation is CASSRKGLAGKGAGWETQYF.

This clonotype appeared a single time. This chain links TRBV12-3 or TRBV12-4 with TRBJ2-7, with 7 bases lining up with TRBD2. The CDR3 consists of 14 residues. V shed 6 bases and J 4 bases; nucleotides not matched to a gene: 9. For the CDR3, the DNA is TGTGCCAGCAGCTGGGGAGGGAGAGGGTACGAGCAGTACTTC. It yields the protein CASSWGGRGYEQYF.

The J gene is TRBJ2-7, the V gene TRBV5-1, with D uncertain. V lost 0 bases to trimming and J lost 1 base, with 11 bases between them. This CDR3 contains 15 residues. Per germline, CDR1 SGHRS and CDR2 YFSETQ. CDR3: CASSLAGPMSYEQYF. For the CDR3, the DNA is TGCGCCAGCAGCTTGGCCGGGCCGATGTCCTACGAGCAGTACTTC.

The chain employs TRBV20-1 and TRBJ2-2, with a weak D call TRBD1 (5 bases). CDR1 and CDR2 (germline): DFQATT, SNEGSKA (reference sequence). V lost 6 bases and J 1 base, leaving 12 bases between the germline ends. The CDR3 length is 14 residues. Here the CDR3 reads CSATKGQNTGELFF. CDR3 nucleotides: TGCAGTGCCACAAAAGGACAGAACACCGGGGAGCTGTTTTTT.

The chain is built from TRBV5-5 and TRBJ1-1; D possibly corresponds to TRBD1 (5 bases). The V end lost 2 bases, the J end lost 0 bases, and 8 bases lay between the germline ends. The CDR3 is 14 residues long. Looked up from germline, CDR1 is SGHKS and CDR2 is YYEKEE (reference sequence). The chain's CDR3 is CASSFRVLNTEAFF. The CDR3 bases are TGTGCCAGCAGCTTCAGGGTTTTGAACACTGAAGCTTTCTTT.

The rearrangement joins TRBV6-1 to TRBJ1-6; the D gene is possibly TRBD1 (5 bases). There are 14 residues in the CDR3. From germline, CDR1 is MNHNS and CDR2 SASEGT. V was trimmed by 4 bases and J by 5 bases, leaving 9 bases between them. CDR3 protein: CASSVWGNNSPLHF. The CDR3 DNA sequence: TGTGCCAGCAGTGTCTGGGGGAATAATTCACCCCTCCACTTT.

The chain employs TRBV28 and TRBJ2-2; 8 positions agree with TRBD2. The CDR3 extends over 15 amino acids. V lost 0 bases, J lost 4 bases, and 1 base stayed unmatched. The germline V gene encodes CDR1 MDHEN and CDR2 SYDVKM. The CDR3 sequence is CASSLWREATGELFF. The DNA for the CDR3 is TGTGCCAGCAGTTTATGGCGGGAGGCCACCGGGGAGCTGTTTTTT.

In its sample, this clonotype was seen a few times. The chain couples TRBV29-1 to TRBJ1-2; D gene ambiguous. The germline gives CDR1 SQVTM, CDR2 ANQGSEA. Deletions cut 1 base from V and 8 bases from J, with 8 bases between. The CDR3 consists of 11 residues. Here the CDR3 DNA reads TGCAGCGTTGAAGTAGCCAGGGGCTACACCTTC. Protein: CSVEVARGYTF.

In this sample, this clonotype turned up a few times. The chain recombines TRBV7-8 with TRBJ1-1, with D tentatively TRBD1 (6 bases). This CDR3 region has 16 residues. Trimming cost V 5 bases and J 6 bases, with 22 bases left between them. Germline CDR1 is SGHVS and CDR2 is FQNEAQ. CDR3 sequence (DNA): TGTGCCAGCAGCCCTACGGTCACAGGGCCACCATCTGAAGCTTTCTTT. It is translated as CASSPTVTGPPSEAFF.